One and the same sample provided the 24 T cell receptor beta chains below, sequenced in a study of shared clonotypes between healthy human individuals. The method was immunoSEQ multiplex PCR; TCRdb's version includes in-frame clones alone and lacks a portion of them. The data show some 2,500,000 clones, 85% to 95% seen once. The sequenced sample consisted of naive CD4+ T cells from PBMCs. Subset: CD45RA+ positively selected. The source is a man aged 18 to 30 in good health. Some clones in this sample may be carry-over from other donors' samples.

The J gene is TRBJ2-1, the V gene TRBV6-1; the D is unclear. V lost 7 bases, J lost 10 bases, and 11 bases lay in between. Per the germline V gene, CDR1 is MNHNS and CDR2 is SASEGT. The CDR3 length is 11 residues. The CDR3 region is CASTPESEQFF. In nucleotides, the CDR3 is TGTGCCAGCACCCCGGAATCCGAGCAGTTCTTC.

CDR3 coding DNA: TGTGCCAGCAGCGTAGCTGACGGAACCTACGAGCAGTACTTC. This gives the protein CASSVADGTYEQYF. The chain couples TRBV9 to TRBJ2-7; no firm D call. Germline values: CDR1 SGDLS, CDR2 YYNGEE. The CDR3 runs 14 residues. Trimming left V 0 bases short and J 2 bases short, with 9 bases between.

The chain links TRBV19 to TRBJ1-5; 9 bases are shared with TRBD1. Looked up from germline, CDR1 is LNHDA and CDR2 is SQIVND (reference sequence). The ends lost 4 bases at V and 6 bases at J; junction bases unmatched: 4. The CDR3 has 14 residues. For the CDR3, the DNA is TGTGCCAGTAGTACAGGGACAGGGCTTCAGCCCCAGCATTTT. It is translated as CASSTGTGLQPQHF.

The rearrangement links TRBV7-2 to TRBJ2-7, with D unclear. This CDR3 spans 13 amino acids. Between the trimmed V and J ends, which lost 6 bases and 5 bases, there was a span of 14 bases. From germline, CDR1 is SGHTA and CDR2 FQGNSA. The CDR3 reads CASRRSQADEQYF. CDR3 nucleotide sequence: TGTGCCAGCAGGAGATCCCAGGCAGACGAGCAGTACTTC.

V gene TRBV9 combines with J gene TRBJ2-1; 13 bases are a match to TRBD2. Germline lookup yields CDR1 SGDLS and CDR2 YYNGEE. Trimming cost V 0 bases and J 8 bases; bases outside gene matches: 11. The CDR3 runs to 18 residues. Written as DNA, the CDR3 is TGTGCCAGCAGCGTAGCTCCCGGACTAGCGGGAGCCAGCGATGAGCAGTTCTTC. Translated: CASSVAPGLAGASDEQFF.

The J gene is TRBJ2-2, the V gene TRBV7-2; 8 bases line up with TRBD1. V dropped 2 bases and J dropped 1; count of bases not matched to a gene: 3. Per the germline V gene, CDR1 is SGHTA and CDR2 is FQGNSA. The CDR3 length is 16 residues. CDR3 sequence reads: CASSLKGTGNTGELFF. The CDR3 bases are TGTGCCAGCAGCTTAAAAGGGACAGGGAACACCGGGGAGCTGTTTTTT. Filled out from reference TRBV7-2 and TRBJ2-2, the complete variable domain reads GAGVSQSPSNKVTEKGKDVELRCDPISGHTALYWYRQSLGQGLEFLIYFQGNSAPDKSGLPSDRFSAERTGGSVSTLTIQRTQQEDSAVYLCASSLKGTGNTGELFFGEGSRLTVL.

This clone appeared a single time. Written as DNA, the CDR3 is TGTGCCAGCAGCTTGGACAGGGCGGGGGCCTACGAGCAGTACTTC. Its translation: CASSLDRAGAYEQYF. The chain recombines TRBV11-1 with TRBJ2-5, with D possibly being TRBD1 (8 bases). The J call is uncertain, as TRBJ2-7 better fits the DNA end. This CDR3 has 15 amino acids. The germline V gene has CDR1 SGHAT and CDR2 FQDESV (reference sequence).

This clone came up once. The chain links TRBV7-2 to TRBJ1-1; D not resolved. The CDR3 is 14 amino acids. Trimming pared 1 base from V and 6 bases from J, leaving 12 bases between. The germline V gene encodes CDR1 SGHTA and CDR2 FQGNSA. The CDR3 sequence: CASSLDLGFPEAFF. The DNA of the CDR3 is TGTGCCAGCAGCTTAGATCTCGGTTTCCCTGAAGCTTTCTTT.

This clone was counted a single time. The chain uses TRBV2 and TRBJ2-5, with 7 bases fitting TRBD2. CDR1 is SNHLY, CDR2 FYNNEI, per germline. The CDR3 contains 16 residues. Trimming cost V 7 bases and J 5 bases; bases outside gene matches: 16. CDR3: CASTPYMTSLGETQYF. The CDR3 coding sequence is TGTGCCAGCACCCCCTACATGACTAGCCTGGGCGAGACCCAGTACTTC. Variable domain in full (rest from reference TRBV2 and TRBJ2-5): EPEVTQTPSHQVTQMGQEVILRCVPISNHLYFYWYRQILGQKVEFLVSFYNNEISEKSEIFDDQFSVERPDGSNFTLKIRSTKLEDSAMYFCASTPYMTSLGETQYFGPGTRLLVL.

The gene calls are TRBV25-1 and TRBJ2-5; no reliable D call. The germline CDR1 and CDR2 sequences are MGHDK and SYGVNS. V was clipped by 0 bases and J by 5 bases, with 10 bases between them. The CDR3 contains 14 residues. CDR3 sequence: CASSEYLTRETQYF. CDR3 in DNA: TGTGCCAGCAGTGAATATTTGACCCGGGAGACCCAGTACTTC.

Concerning this clone: The same CDR3 arises from other DNA sequences in this sample as well. The rearrangement joins TRBV2 to TRBJ2-7, with 12 bases aligning to TRBD2. The CDR3 is made up of 14 amino acids. CDR1 is SNHLY, CDR2 FYNNEI, per germline. Trimming at V came to 5 bases and at J to 2 bases, leaving 1 base not matched to a gene. In nucleotides, the CDR3 is TGTGCCAGCAGTAGACTAGCGGGGGCCTACGAGCAGTACTTC. Translated, it gives CASSRLAGAYEQYF.

On this clone: The junction differs from germline at one of its ends, possibly a read error. The chain carries TRBV28 and TRBJ2-2; D gene uncertain. CDR3 length: 12 residues. Germline CDR1 reads MDHEN; CDR2 reads SYDVKM. The CDR3 loop is CASRLLNGELFF. CDR3 in DNA: TGTGCCAGCAGATTATTAAACGGGGAGCTGTTTTTT.

The V and J genes are TRBV18 and TRBJ1-1; TRBD1 is a possible D gene (6 bases). The germline V gene has CDR1 KGHSH and CDR2 LQKENI. Deletions cut 3 bases from V and 3 bases from J, with 17 bases between. The CDR3 contains 16 residues. The DNA for the CDR3 is TGTGCCAGCTCACCGAGGGACATTTTATTGGACACTGAAGCTTTCTTT. Encoded protein: CASSPRDILLDTEAFF.

The rearrangement joins TRBV30 to TRBJ2-5; D might be TRBD2 (6 bases). The J call is uncertain, as TRBJ2-7 better fits the DNA end. Germline values: CDR1 GTSNPN, CDR2 SVGIG (reference sequence). The CDR3 is 15 residues long. The DNA for the CDR3 is TGTGCCTGGAATCTTCCGGGGGTCTTGTCCTACGAGCAGTACTTC. Protein: CAWNLPGVLSYEQYF.

The V and J genes are TRBV6-5 and TRBJ2-1, with D unresolved. Germline CDR1 MNHEY, CDR2 SVGAGI. V was shortened by 6 bases and J by 5 bases, with 11 bases between the two germline ends. The CDR3 has 13 residues. CDR3 loop: CASSKYPNNEQFF. The CDR3 nucleotides read TGTGCCAGCAGCAAATATCCGAACAATGAGCAGTTCTTC.

This chain connects TRBV28 to TRBJ2-3; D may be TRBD1 (6 bases). Trimming cost V 4 bases and J 3 bases, with 14 bases left between them. CDR1 is MDHEN and CDR2 is SYDVKM in the germline V gene. The CDR3 totals 15 residues. The CDR3 DNA reads TGTGCCAGCAGTTCCCCGGGACAAACAACAGATACGCAGTATTTT. Protein sequence: CASSSPGQTTDTQYF.

V gene TRBV18 combines with J gene TRBJ2-5, with TRBD1 as a possible D gene (5 bases). CDR1 is KGHSH and CDR2 is LQKENI in the germline V gene. The ends were cut back, 2 bases at V and 2 bases at J, with 18 bases in the middle. The CDR3 length is 17 residues. The CDR3 here is CASSPVLKTDPQETQYF. CDR3 sequence (DNA): TGTGCCAGCTCACCAGTGTTAAAGACAGACCCACAAGAGACCCAGTACTTC.

This clone has just one count. This chain joins TRBV10-2 and TRBJ2-6, with unresolved D. The V and J ends lost 0 bases and 2 bases respectively, with 8 bases between them. The CDR3 spans 16 residues. Per germline, CDR1 WSHSY and CDR2 SAAADI. In DNA form, the CDR3 reads TGCGCCAGCAGTGAGTCCTCCAGAACTGGGGCCAACGTCCTGACTTTC. This encodes CASSESSRTGANVLTF.

The chain recombines TRBV27 with TRBJ1-3, with TRBD1 identical over 7 bases. The germline V gene has CDR1 MNHEY and CDR2 SMNVEV (reference sequence). The CDR3 is 14 amino acids. V lost 4 bases to trimming and J lost 4 bases; unmatched junction nucleotides: 4. The CDR3 spells CASSSPGQGNTIYF. CDR3 DNA sequence: TGTGCCAGCAGTTCCCCGGGACAGGGAAACACCATATATTTT.

This chain connects TRBV2 to TRBJ2-2; D call uncertain. The CDR3 sequence is 13 residues long. V gave up 3 bases and J gave up 6 bases, with 8 bases separating them. CDR1 and CDR2 (germline): SNHLY, FYNNEI. CDR3 amino acids: CASSEQGSGELFF. Here the CDR3 DNA reads TGTGCCAGCAGTGAGCAAGGGTCCGGGGAGCTGTTTTTT. Full variable domain (rest looked up from reference TRBV2 and TRBJ2-2): EPEVTQTPSHQVTQMGQEVILRCVPISNHLYFYWYRQILGQKVEFLVSFYNNEISEKSEIFDDQFSVERPDGSNFTLKIRSTKLEDSAMYFCASSEQGSGELFFGEGSRLTVL.

The V gene is TRBV7-9, the J gene TRBJ2-5, with 9 nucleotides matching TRBD1. The CDR3 is made up of 16 amino acids. Germline V gene data show CDR1 as SEHNR and CDR2 as FQNEAQ (reference sequence). V trimming: 2 bases; J trimming: 2 bases; junction bases outside the gene matches: 6. The CDR3 bases are TGTGCCAGCAGCTTATGGGGGACAGGGACTCAAGAGACCCAGTACTTC. It yields the protein CASSLWGTGTQETQYF. The variable domain in full, with the rest retrieved from reference TRBV7-9 and TRBJ2-5, is DTGVSQNPRHKITKRGQNVTFRCDPISEHNRLYWYRQTLGQGPEFLTYFQNEAQLEKSRLLSDRFSAERPKGSFSTLEIQRTEQGDSAMYLCASSLWGTGTQETQYFGPGTRLLVL.

The chain combines TRBV19 with TRBJ1-4; the D gene is possibly TRBD1 (5 bases). V was clipped by 3 bases and J by 8 bases, with 19 bases between them. Per the germline V gene, CDR1 is LNHDA and CDR2 is SQIVND (reference sequence). CDR3 length: 16 amino acids. CDR3 DNA sequence: TGTGCCAGTAGTATCCTCTTCCGGGACCATGAGGAAAAACTGTTTTTT. Amino acid sequence: CASSILFRDHEEKLFF.

This chain connects TRBV28 to TRBJ1-1; unclear D gene. The CDR3 is 12 amino acids. Germline assignment: CDR1 MDHEN and CDR2 SYDVKM. Trimming stripped 6 bases from V and 4 bases from J, with 9 bases between. CDR3 DNA: TGTGCCAGCAGACCCTATTTCACTGAAGCTTTCTTT. It yields the protein CASRPYFTEAFF.

The J gene is TRBJ2-7, the V gene TRBV28; tentatively, D is TRBD1 or TRBD2 (5 bases each). Germline V gene lookup returns CDR1 MDHEN and CDR2 SYDVKM. V shed 5 bases and J shed 2 bases, with 16 bases lying between them. The CDR3 covers 15 residues. The DNA for the CDR3 is TGTGCCAGCAGTCTCGGGGCGGTCCCTACCTACGAGCAGTACTTC. Its protein product is CASSLGAVPTYEQYF.